One and the same sample provided the 20 T cell receptor beta chains below, sequenced in a study of cytomegalovirus exposure and HLA in healthy donors. The PCR was carried out with 60 Vbeta primers and 13 Jbeta primers. Here immunoSEQ multiplex PCR was the method, and the copy in TCRdb shows in-frame clones only, minus some. The repertoire holds some 120,000 clones, over 8% seen once, with less than 4% in the top ten. The material sequenced was PBMCs. The source is a man aged 30 to 39 in good health and CMV-seronegative.

This clone has just a few counts. The rearrangement links TRBV7-8 to TRBJ1-1; TRBD1 matches 9 bases. The CDR3 has 17 residues. Trimming removed 2 bases from V and 0 bases from J; junction bases left unmatched: 7. Germline V CDR1 and CDR2: SGHVS, FQNEAQ. The CDR3 spells CASSLPGQGWVNTEAFF. The CDR3 DNA follows: TGTGCCAGCAGCTTACCCGGACAGGGGTGGGTGAACACTGAAGCTTTCTTT.

This chain joins TRBV28 and TRBJ1-3; D is unresolved. Trimming left V 3 bases short and J 6 bases short, with 12 bases between. The CDR3 loop spans 14 amino acids. Germline V gene data show CDR1 as MDHEN and CDR2 as SYDVKM. The CDR3 reads CASSFSGEENTIYF. CDR3 coding DNA: TGTGCCAGCAGTTTCTCTGGGGAGGAAAACACCATATATTTT.

This clone was counted only a few times. The J gene is TRBJ2-3, the V gene TRBV7-2; 7 bases align to TRBD2. CDR3 length equals 16 residues. Germline lookup yields CDR1 SGHTA and CDR2 FQGNSA. The V and J ends lost 1 base and 5 bases, in that order; junction bases with no gene match: 9. CDR3 protein: CASSLVWGEGVDTQYF. CDR3 nucleotide sequence: TGTGCCAGCAGCTTAGTTTGGGGGGAGGGAGTAGATACGCAGTATTTT.

This clone was observed a handful of times. The sample carries other DNA sequences with the same CDR3. This chain uses TRBV30 with TRBJ2-7; 8 nucleotides align to TRBD1. The CDR3 consists of 14 residues. Germline lookup yields CDR1 GTSNPN and CDR2 SVGIG (reference sequence). The trim removed 3 bases at V and 2 bases at J, leaving 6 bases unmatched. This chain's CDR3 is CAWRVGQGAYEQYF. Here the CDR3 DNA reads TGTGCCTGGAGGGTAGGACAGGGAGCCTACGAGCAGTACTTC.

This clone appeared a few times. The CDR3 protein is CASSPDRVNYGYTF. The CDR3 bases are TGTGCCAGCAGCCCTGACAGGGTTAACTATGGCTACACCTTC. The V gene is TRBV5-4, the J gene TRBJ1-2; 7 bases line up with TRBD1. Germline V gives CDR1 SGHNT, CDR2 YYREEE (reference sequence). The CDR3 covers 14 residues. V lost 4 bases, J lost 1 base, and 4 bases stayed unmatched. Full variable domain (outside the CDR3, taken from reference TRBV5-4 and TRBJ1-2): ETGVTQSPTHLIKTRGQQVTLRCSSQSGHNTVSWYQQALGQGPQFIFQYYREEENGRGNFPPRFSGLQFPNYSSELNVNALELDDSALYLCASSPDRVNYGYTFGSGTRLTVV.

The V gene is TRBV7-2, the J gene TRBJ2-2; D remains ambiguous. CDR3 length: 15 residues. Germline V CDR1 and CDR2: SGHTA, FQGNSA. With 3 bases removed from V and 1 base from J, the gap between germline ends came to 9 bases. The CDR3 region is CASSFSGVNTGELFF. Here the CDR3 DNA reads TGTGCCAGCAGCTTCTCAGGCGTGAACACCGGGGAGCTGTTTTTT.

The rearrangement links TRBV9 to TRBJ1-2, with 7 bases fitting TRBD1. Germline loops: CDR1 SGDLS, CDR2 YYNGEE. The CDR3 is 17 amino acids. Trimming removed 2 bases from V and 2 bases from J; junction bases left unmatched: 12. The CDR3 spells CASSVASQGTTNYGYTF. In DNA form, the CDR3 reads TGTGCCAGCAGCGTCGCGTCACAGGGGACAACCAACTATGGCTACACCTTC.

This clone has a handful of counts. The chain is built from TRBV7-3 and TRBJ1-1; a weak D match, TRBD1 (5 bases). Per germline, CDR1 SGHTA and CDR2 FQGTGA. With 2 bases removed from V and 4 bases from J, the gap between germline ends came to 11 bases. The CDR3 length is 14 residues. The CDR3 sequence is CASSLQGASTEAFF. The CDR3 DNA reads as TGTGCCAGCAGCTTACAAGGGGCGAGCACTGAAGCTTTCTTT.

The chain links TRBV4-1 to TRBJ2-7, with unresolved D. The CDR3 runs 14 residues. The V gene lost 1 base and the J gene lost 8 bases, with 15 bases spanning the gap. Germline CDR1 reads MGHRA; CDR2 reads YSYEKL. The CDR3 DNA sequence: TGCGCCAGCAGCCAAGCGGCGGCAGAACTCAAGCAGTACTTC. It encodes CASSQAAAELKQYF.

This clone occurred a few times. The V call is TRBV4-2, the J call TRBJ1-6; 7 positions match TRBD1. Looked up from germline, CDR1 is LGHNA and CDR2 is YNFKEQ. This CDR3 contains 16 residues. V trimming: 5 bases; J trimming: 9 bases; junction bases outside the gene matches: 13. CDR3 in amino acids: CASSDGTTGRFSPLHF. CDR3 DNA sequence: TGTGCCAGCAGCGACGGTACGACAGGGAGGTTTTCACCCCTCCACTTT.

This clone was counted a few times. The chain employs TRBV10-1 and TRBJ2-7, with 10 bases aligning to TRBD1. V lost 3 bases, J lost 4 bases, and 3 bases stayed unmatched. Germline V gives CDR1 WNHNN, CDR2 SYGVQD (reference sequence). CDR3 length equals 14 residues. The CDR3 nucleotides are TGCGCCAGCAGTGAAGGGACAGGGGTTTACGAGCAGTACTTC. It translates to CASSEGTGVYEQYF.

Only a few counts were recorded for this clone. V gene TRBV21-1 combines with J gene TRBJ1-5. TRBV21-1 is designated a pseudogene. The CDR3 runs to 15 residues. The CDR3 protein is CASSKPWRGGQPQHF. CDR3 bases: TGTGCCAGCAGCAAACCCTGGAGGGGGGGTCAGCCCCAGCATTTT.

Only a few counts were recorded for this clone. The chain links TRBV29-1 to TRBJ2-2; 7 bases align to TRBD1. This CDR3 has 15 residues. Germline values: CDR1 SQVTM, CDR2 ANQGSEA. The V and J ends lost 7 bases and 2 bases, in that order; junction bases with no gene match: 10. The CDR3 sequence: CSASSGTDNTGELFF. The DNA for the CDR3 is TGCAGCGCCTCCTCCGGGACAGATAACACCGGGGAGCTGTTTTTT.

In this sample, this clone turned up a few times. This chain joins TRBV7-8 and TRBJ2-3; 7 nucleotides align to TRBD1. This CDR3 region has 15 residues. CDR1 is SGHVS and CDR2 is FQNEAQ in the germline V gene. The V gene end was trimmed by 4 bases and the J gene end by 4 bases; junction bases not matched to a gene: 8. The DNA for the CDR3 is TGTGCCAGCAGCTCTGGACAGGTGATATCAGATACGCAGTATTTT. Translating it yields CASSSGQVISDTQYF.

In this sample, this clone turned up a few times. V gene TRBV19 combines with J gene TRBJ2-7; perhaps TRBD1 as D (5 bases). Per the germline V gene, CDR1 is LNHDA and CDR2 is SQIVND (reference sequence). Trimming stripped 4 bases from V and 2 bases from J, with 15 bases between. CDR3 length: 15 amino acids. Here the CDR3 reads CASSTGRGRAYEQYF. The CDR3 coding sequence is TGTGCCAGTAGTACTGGTAGGGGAAGGGCCTACGAGCAGTACTTC.

The V and J genes are TRBV5-6 and TRBJ2-7, with D hard to call. V lost 1 base and J lost 9, with 17 bases in between. CDR1 is SGHDT, CDR2 YYEEEE, per germline. The CDR3 sequence is 14 residues long. CDR3 sequence (DNA): TGTGCCAGCAGCTTGTCAGGCTACTCTACGTCGCAGTACTTC. This codes for CASSLSGYSTSQYF.

The table lists this clone with a few counts. The chain carries TRBV5-6 and TRBJ2-7, with 9 nucleotides matching TRBD1. Germline CDR1 and CDR2: SGHDT and YYEEEE. The CDR3 consists of 15 residues. Losses at the gene ends were 4 bases for V and 4 bases for J; bases not matched to a gene: 9. The CDR3 nucleotides read TGTGCCAGCAGCAGCCCGGGACAGGGACCTTACGAGCAGTACTTC. It is translated as CASSSPGQGPYEQYF.

This clone was found a few times. The chain links TRBV6-5 to TRBJ2-7; D is perhaps TRBD2 (5 bases). From germline, CDR1 is MNHEY and CDR2 SVGAGI. This CDR3 contains 15 residues. V lost 4 bases and J lost 2, with 15 bases in between. CDR3 protein: CASSSPRASAYEQYF. The DNA of the CDR3 is TGTGCCAGCAGTTCCCCGCGGGCTTCCGCCTACGAGCAGTACTTC.

This clone was recorded a few times. The chain uses TRBV28 and TRBJ2-7, with a possible D match to TRBD1 (5 bases). Trimming removed 2 bases from V and 5 bases from J, with 10 bases in between. CDR3 length: 13 amino acids. Germline V gene data show CDR1 as MDHEN and CDR2 as SYDVKM. CDR3 loop: CASSLGRAHEQYF. The CDR3, as DNA: TGTGCCAGCAGTTTAGGCAGGGCGCACGAGCAGTACTTC.

In this sample, this clone turned up a few times. The CDR3, as DNA: TGTGCCAGCAGGGAGGGGGGGTTTGGCTCCTACGAGCAGTACTTC. This codes for CASREGGFGSYEQYF. The genes are TRBV27 and TRBJ2-7; the D gene is possibly TRBD2 (7 bases). The V and J ends lost 6 bases and 0 bases respectively, with 15 bases between them. Germline V gene lookup returns CDR1 MNHEY and CDR2 SMNVEV (reference sequence). This CDR3 has 15 amino acids.